Sequencing of this TCR beta chain was carried out in a study of shared clonotypes between healthy human individuals. Whole-study context: Donors, aged 18 to 49, were two women and a few men. The study used three CD4 naive, three CD4 memory, two CD8 naive and one CD8 memory plate per donor.

The CDR3 sequence is 17 residues long. V was shortened by 3 bases and J by 3 bases, with 19 bases between the two germline ends. CDR1 is SGDLS and CDR2 is YYNGEE in the germline V gene. Sequenced by immunoSEQ multiplex PCR; TCRdb stores in-frame clones only, minus some. The sample has some 1,100,000 clones; approximately 80% are singletons. Negatively enriched CD4+ T cells were divided by CD45RA into naive and memory. This receptor was obtained from a man between 18 and 29 years old in good health. Some clones in this sample may be carry-over from other donors' samples. Sequenced material: memory CD4+ T cells from PBMCs. Subset of the sample: CD45RA-negative fraction. This chain connects TRBV9 to TRBJ1-5; D gene ambiguous. The CDR3 sequence is CASSGLDGKTPNQPQHF. CDR3 DNA: TGTGCCAGCAGCGGACTGGACGGAAAAACCCCCAATCAGCCCCAGCATTTT.